A single T cell receptor beta chain is shown here with its context. Its antigen is unknown. This sample was taken from a study of T cell responses to AZD1222 COVID-19 vaccine. The study's findings and limits: There were mostly white British donors and more females than males, and clonal diversity was possibly underestimated. Only six or seven AZD1222 recipients tested seropositive at baseline. Once two AZD1222 doses were given, Spike-specific TCR breadth and depth went up. Distributed over spike, vaccine-associated CD4 TCRs predominated at 160-218 and 743-854.

Clones were read by immunoSEQ multiplex PCR, and TCRdb kept only the in-frame ones, dropping some. The sample has fewer than 85,000 clones; approximately 90% are singletons. The clonotype originates from an adult who received the MenACWY meningococcal vaccine as a control. Sample: peripheral blood, taken 28 days after the second dose of the MenACWY control vaccine.

The CDR3 nucleotides read TGCAGCGTTGAAGCATACAGGGGCAACGAGCAGTACTTC. It codes for CSVEAYRGNEQYF. The V gene is TRBV29-1, the J gene TRBJ2-7; TRBD1 agrees at 7 bases. CDR3 length equals 13 residues. Germline CDR1 and CDR2: SQVTM and ANQGSEA. The trim removed 1 base at V and 5 bases at J, leaving 5 bases unmatched.